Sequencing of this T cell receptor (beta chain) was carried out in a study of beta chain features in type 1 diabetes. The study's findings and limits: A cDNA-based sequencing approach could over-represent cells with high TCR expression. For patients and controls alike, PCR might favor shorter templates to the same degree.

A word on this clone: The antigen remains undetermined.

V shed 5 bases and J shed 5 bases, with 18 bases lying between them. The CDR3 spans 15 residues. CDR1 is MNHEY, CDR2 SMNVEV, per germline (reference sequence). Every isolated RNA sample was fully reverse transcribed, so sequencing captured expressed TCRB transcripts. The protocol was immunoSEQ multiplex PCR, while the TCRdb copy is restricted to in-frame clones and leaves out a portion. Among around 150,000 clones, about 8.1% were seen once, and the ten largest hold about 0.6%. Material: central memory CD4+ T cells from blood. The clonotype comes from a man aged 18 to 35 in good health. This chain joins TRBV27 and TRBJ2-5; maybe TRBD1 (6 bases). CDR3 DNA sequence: TGTGCCAGCAGTCCATATGGGGGCACCGGGGAGACCCAGTACTTC. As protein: CASSPYGGTGETQYF.